This TCR beta chain appears in the sequencing data of a study of OX40 agonist ivuxolimab in advanced cancers. Study as a whole: Prior therapy, whether anti-PD-1, anti-PD-L1 or anti-CTLA-4, was allowed, and roughly 40% had some.

Unmatched junction bases numbered 9, after V lost 5 bases and J lost 7 bases. From germline, CDR1 is SGHTA and CDR2 FQGNSA. The CDR3 sequence is 15 residues long. Measured with immunoSEQ multiplex PCR; TCRdb has only the in-frame clones, and not every one. Of 20,000 to 25,000 clones listed, approximately 91% are singletons. Material: CD4+ or CD8+ T cells sorted from blood, obtained in a trial of the OX40 agonist ivuxolimab. The chain combines TRBV7-2 with TRBJ2-7; TRBD1 agrees at 12 bases. The sequence came from an adult with an advanced solid tumor such as melanoma, head and neck, liver or kidney cancer. CDR3 protein: CASSLGTGGSREQYF. The CDR3 bases are TGTGCCAGCAGCCTCGGGACAGGGGGCTCTCGGGAGCAGTACTTC. Drawing the rest from reference TRBV7-2 and TRBJ2-7, the complete variable domain is GAGVSQSPSNKVTEKGKDVELRCDPISGHTALYWYRQSLGQGLEFLIYFQGNSAPDKSGLPSDRFSAERTGGSVSTLTIQRTQQEDSAVYLCASSLGTGGSREQYFGPGTRLTVT.